This T cell receptor beta chain was identified during a study of T-cell memory formation after mild COVID-19. Each CDR3 protein gets one entry after TCRdb re-called the 5' RACE reads with MiXCR. Altogether about 82,000 distinct CDR3 sequences are present, about 13% being singletons, with the ten largest covering 35% to 50%. Germline V CDR1 and CDR2: ENHRY, SYGVKD. The length of the CDR3 is 20 residues. V trimming: 3 bases; J trimming: 1 base; junction bases outside the gene matches: 9. J is TRBJ2-2 and V is TRBV10-3; 15 bases map to TRBD2. The sample consisted of PBMCs or a T cell subset sorted from them (not recorded which). The receptor was isolated from a man aged 18 to 35 who had mild COVID-19 (a few samples of this study predate the infection). Cell type and time point are not known. The CDR3 sequence is CAISEFPGLAGGENTGELFF. CDR3 bases: TGTGCCATCAGTGAATTCCCGGGACTAGCGGGGGGAGAGAACACCGGGGAGCTGTTTTTT.